This T cell receptor beta chain is from a study of metastatic and nonmetastatic thyroid tumors. Study-wide background: Thyroid patients, malignant and benign, had repertoires compared across blood and tumor or nodule tissue.

Points on this clone: Its specificity is not known. At one boundary the junction diverges from the germline segment, which might be a read error.

Prior to thyroid surgery, none of the patients had received any treatment. General study points: Malignant tumors reportedly showed significantly higher TCR beta diversity than benign nodules in both blood and tumor.

Original analysis: It was from CDR3 differences across clinicopathological groups that a distant-metastasis classifier for papillary thyroid cancer was built. TCRdb used MiXCR to call clones anew from the PCR reads. The V and J calls reflect TCRdb's pipeline rather than the authors' work. This sample carries about 7,600 clones, around 27% of them seen once, and the ten largest clones take around 20%. The sequenced material came from adjacent normal tissue. The origin of this receptor is a female donor with papillary thyroid cancer or a benign thyroid nodule (not recorded which). Some clones in this sample may be carry-over from other donors' samples.

CDR3 coding DNA: TGTGCCAGCAGTACCTATGGGACAGGGGCCCCCGGGGAGCTGTTTTGG. Protein sequence: CASSTYGTGAPGELFW. J is TRBJ2-2 and V is TRBV12-3 or TRBV12-4; 10 bases line up with TRBD1. There are 16 residues in the CDR3.